These 11 T cell receptor beta chains were sequenced from one sample in a study of spatial heterogeneity in lung cancer. MiXCR, applied by TCRdb to the 5' RACE reads, yields one record per CDR3 protein. The repertoire has 65,000 to 85,000 distinct CDR3 sequences, about 20% of them found once; the top ten carry 6.2%. Time point described: sample taken at primary tumor resection. Researchers sequenced whole RNA taken from tumor, nontumor lung or frozen PBMC without sorting. Specimen: PBMCs, collected at surgery. The receptors were sampled from a male donor with early-stage non-small cell lung cancer.

This clonotype has more than one count but fewer than ten. This chain connects TRBV2 to TRBJ2-2; TRBD1 might be the D (6 bases). Trimming pared 5 bases from V and 2 bases from J, leaving 12 bases between. This CDR3 is 15 amino acids long. CDR1 SNHLY and CDR2 FYNNEI come from the germline V gene. This CDR3 is CASSIEQGNTGELFF. The DNA for the CDR3 is TGTGCCAGCAGTATCGAACAGGGCAACACCGGGGAGCTGTTTTTT.

DNA for the CDR3: TGTGCCAGCAGCTACGGGACAGGGGCGCAAGAGACCCAGTACTTC. It is translated as CASSYGTGAQETQYF. The V call is TRBV7-8, the J call TRBJ2-5, with TRBD1 matching 10 bases. Trimming at V came to 4 bases and at J to 2 bases, leaving 4 bases not matched to a gene. This CDR3 is built from 15 residues. Germline lookup yields CDR1 SGHVS and CDR2 FQNEAQ. Variable domain in full (rest from reference TRBV7-8 and TRBJ2-5): GAGVSQSPRYKVAKRGQDVALRCDPISGHVSLFWYQQALGQGPEFLTYFQNEAQLDKSGLPSDRFFAERPEGSVSTLKIQRTQQEDSAVYLCASSYGTGAQETQYFGPGTRLLVL.

Only a few counts were recorded for this clonotype. The chain joins TRBV5-1 to TRBJ1-1; maybe TRBD1 (5 bases). CDR1 is SGHRS, CDR2 YFSETQ, per germline. V was clipped by 0 bases and J by 2 bases, with 8 bases between them. There are 14 residues in the CDR3. The CDR3 coding sequence is TGCGCCAGCAGCTTGGGACAGAGAAACACTGAAGCTTTCTTT. This sequence encodes CASSLGQRNTEAFF.

This clonotype occurred a few times. CDR3: CSVRGRGKEEPQHF. DNA of the CDR3: TGCAGCGTACGCGGCAGGGGGAAGGAGGAGCCCCAGCATTTT. The rearrangement joins TRBV29-1 to TRBJ1-5; 7 bases agree with TRBD1. Per germline, CDR1 SQVTM and CDR2 ANQGSEA. The CDR3 extends over 14 amino acids. The V gene end was trimmed by 6 bases and the J gene end by 8 bases; junction bases not matched to a gene: 13.

This clonotype was detected only a few times. The rearrangement links TRBV3-1 to TRBJ2-2, with D unclear. The germline gives CDR1 LGHDT, CDR2 YNNKEL (reference sequence). The ends were cut back, 6 bases at V and 1 base at J, with 15 bases in the middle. CDR3 length: 16 residues. The CDR3 spells CASSPRRQLNTGELFF. In DNA, the CDR3 is TGTGCCAGCAGTCCAAGAAGGCAACTGAACACCGGGGAGCTGTTTTTT.

This clonotype has only a few counts. The rearrangement uses TRBV27 and TRBJ2-7, with 7 bases lining up with TRBD1. This CDR3 is built from 14 residues. Trimming cost V 5 bases and J 4 bases; bases outside gene matches: 8. Germline CDR1 is MNHEY and CDR2 is SMNVEV (reference sequence). The CDR3 reads CASSPHSQGYEQYF. The CDR3 DNA is TGTGCCAGCAGTCCTCATTCACAGGGGTACGAGCAGTACTTC.

CDR3 sequence (DNA): TGTGCCATCAGTGAGGGTAATCTCTATGGCTACACCTTC. Translation gives CAISEGNLYGYTF. The chain recombines TRBV10-3 with TRBJ1-2; no definite D call. Germline V CDR1 and CDR2: ENHRY, SYGVKD. This CDR3 is 13 amino acids long. V dropped 2 bases and J dropped 4 bases, with 8 bases sitting between them.

V gene TRBV11-3 combines with J gene TRBJ1-3; TRBD1 matches 9 bases. Losses at the gene ends were 8 bases for V and 8 bases for J; bases not matched to a gene: 16. The CDR3 contains 16 residues. The germline gives CDR1 SGHNT, CDR2 YENEEA. The CDR3, as DNA: TGTGCCAGCGGATACAGGGGGCGATTGGTCTCGGACACCATATATTTT. This sequence encodes CASGYRGRLVSDTIYF.

This chain connects TRBV9 to TRBJ1-1, with a possible D match to TRBD1 (6 bases). V lost 0 bases to trimming and J lost 2 bases, with 11 bases between them. The CDR3 contains 15 residues. Germline lookup yields CDR1 SGDLS and CDR2 YYNGEE. The CDR3, as DNA: TGTGCCAGCAGCGTAGGGACAGCTAGTAACACTGAAGCTTTCTTT. It specifies CASSVGTASNTEAFF.

This clonotype was seen only a few times. V is TRBV7-2 and J is TRBJ1-6; TRBD1 might be the D (6 bases). CDR1 is SGHTA, CDR2 FQGNSA, per germline. V was trimmed by 2 bases and J by 7 bases, leaving 9 bases between them. The CDR3 contains 14 residues. In nucleotides, the CDR3 is TGTGCCAGCAGCTTATTCCAGGGGAATTCACCCCTCCACTTT. Translation gives CASSLFQGNSPLHF.

This clonotype was seen repeatedly, ten times or more. The chain employs TRBV7-3 and TRBJ2-1; no clear D gene. Deletions cut 1 base from V and 4 bases from J, with 8 bases between. This CDR3 spans 14 amino acids. CDR1 is SGHTA, CDR2 FQGTGA, per germline. In DNA form, the CDR3 reads TGTGCCAGCAGCTTAATTGGCGAGTACAATGAGCAGTTCTTC. Protein product: CASSLIGEYNEQFF.